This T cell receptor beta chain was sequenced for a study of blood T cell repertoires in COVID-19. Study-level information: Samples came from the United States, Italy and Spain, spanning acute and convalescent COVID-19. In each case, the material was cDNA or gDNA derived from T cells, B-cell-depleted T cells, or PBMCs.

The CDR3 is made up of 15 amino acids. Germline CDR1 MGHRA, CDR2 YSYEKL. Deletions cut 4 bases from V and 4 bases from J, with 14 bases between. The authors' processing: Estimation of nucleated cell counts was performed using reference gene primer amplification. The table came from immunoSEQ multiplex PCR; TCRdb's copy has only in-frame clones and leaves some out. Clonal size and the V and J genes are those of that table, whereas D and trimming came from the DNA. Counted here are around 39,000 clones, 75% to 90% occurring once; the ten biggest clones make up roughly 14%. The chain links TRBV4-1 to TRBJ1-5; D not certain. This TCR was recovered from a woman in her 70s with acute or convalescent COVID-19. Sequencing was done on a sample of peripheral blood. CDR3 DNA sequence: TGCGCCAGCAGCCCCCGCGGTGTTCCGAATCAGCCCCAGCATTTT. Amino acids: CASSPRGVPNQPQHF.